This TCR beta chain was obtained from a study of blood T cell repertoires in COVID-19. This CDR3 contains 14 residues. Germline CDR1 is MNHEY and CDR2 is SMNVEV (reference sequence). Trimming left V 3 bases short and J 0 bases short, with 9 bases between. Only in-frame clones appear in the TCRdb table, and some are missing; sequencing was by immunoSEQ multiplex PCR. The table has fewer than 250,000 clones, approximately 90% seen once. Sequencing was performed on peripheral blood. The genes are TRBV27 and TRBJ2-7, with D perhaps TRBD2 (5 bases). This TCR was recovered from a man aged 25 to 40 with COVID-19, enrolled during active disease. CDR3 sequence reads: CASSLRESSYEQYF. The CDR3 DNA sequence: TGTGCCAGCAGTTTGAGGGAAAGCTCCTACGAGCAGTACTTC.